Detailed here is one T cell receptor beta chain. No antigen is known for it. As defined, naive CD8 cells were CD45RO-negative and positively selected for CCR7, with terminally differentiated effector memory CD45RA+ cells excluded. The sample belongs to a study of shared clonotypes between healthy human individuals. Produced via immunoSEQ multiplex PCR; TCRdb's table is partial and in-frame only. Here the sample spans approximately 810,000 clones, more than 85% being singletons. Study-wide points: Naive CD4 clonotypes overlapped across a few donors at roughly 5.1%.

The CDR3 has 16 amino acids. CDR1 and CDR2 (germline): SGHAT, FQNNGV. V lost 1 base and J lost 3, with 16 bases in between. The sequencing sample was made of naive CD8+ T cells sorted from blood. This TCR was recovered from a man aged 30-40 years in good health. The chain combines TRBV11-2 with TRBJ2-7, with D uncertain. CDR3 bases: TGTGCCAGCAGCTTAGGGTCGACGCAAAGTATCTACGAGCAGTACTTC. Translated: CASSLGSTQSIYEQYF.